The clone carrying this T cell receptor (beta chain) was found a few times. Its antigen is unidentified. This sample was taken from a study of T cell repertoires in cytomegalovirus infection. The overall study: Shared public TCR beta signatures pointed to both CMV infection and a matching HLA type. Study results and caveats: The ex vivo response was dominated by HLA-C-restricted CMV-specific TCR beta clonotypes. CMV carriers having the relevant HLA were flagged by cumulative public TCR beta family frequency.

TCRdb reprocessed the reads with MiXCR, giving one entry per CDR3 protein. The sample contains around 550,000 distinct CDR3 sequences, about a quarter of which appear only once. Germline CDR1 is SNHLY and CDR2 is FYNNEI. The ends were cut back, 9 bases at V and 1 base at J, with 12 bases in the middle. The CDR3 has 13 residues. The receptor comes from a human donor in good health (CMV status not recorded). Some clones in this sample may be carry-over from other donors' samples. This chain uses TRBV2 with TRBJ1-1; D may be TRBD1 (5 bases). The sequenced material came from PBMCs. CDR3 loop: CARNKDRNTEAFF. The CDR3 DNA reads TGTGCCAGGAATAAAGACAGGAACACTGAAGCTTTCTTT.